This T cell receptor (beta chain) was obtained from a study of T-cell memory formation after mild COVID-19. Across the whole study: TCR clusters mostly belonged to single donors.

TCR alpha and TCR beta cDNA libraries carrying sample barcodes and UMIs came from 5'RACE with constant-segment primers. Each CDR3 protein is one row after TCRdb ran MiXCR on the 5' RACE reads. The sample holds under 250,000 distinct CDR3 sequences, approximately 10% seen once. Study-wide findings and caveats: CD4/CD8 balance held among clones contracting day 15 to 85, and later expanders leaned CD4+.

This clonotype was observed many times. The antigen is undetermined. The CDR3 loop spans 11 amino acids. V shed 7 bases and J shed 4 bases, with 7 bases lying between them. Germline loops: CDR1 KGHDR, CDR2 SFDVKD. The V gene is TRBV24-1, the J gene TRBJ2-7; no definite D call. The sequence was collected from a man aged 18 to 30 who had mild COVID-19 (a few samples of this study predate the infection). Cell type and time point are not known. What was sequenced was PBMCs or a T cell subset sorted from them (not recorded which). The CDR3 region has the DNA TGTGCCACCAGGTTGGGTTACGAGCAGTACGTC. Translated: CATRLGYEQYV.